The 24 T cell receptor beta chains below come from one sample, sequenced in a study of cytomegalovirus exposure and HLA in healthy donors. Primers included in the PCR were 60 Vbeta and 13 Jbeta primers. Assay: immunoSEQ multiplex PCR; the TCRdb copy retains only in-frame clones and omits some. The sample has 95,000 to 100,000 clones, 60% to 75% seen once; the top ten hold about 10%. The sample consisted of PBMCs. These receptors were collected from a man aged 45-65 years in good health and CMV-seronegative.

This chain links TRBV19 with TRBJ2-2, with D maybe TRBD1 (5 bases). CDR3 length: 12 residues. The germline V gene has CDR1 LNHDA and CDR2 SQIVND (reference sequence). V was clipped by 7 bases and J by 5 bases, with 8 bases between them. CDR3 region: CASTDRTGELFF. In DNA form, the CDR3 reads TGTGCCAGTACCGACAGAACCGGGGAGCTGTTTTTT.

The chain combines TRBV19 with TRBJ2-1, with 9 bases that match TRBD1. Germline-derived CDR1 and CDR2 are LNHDA and SQIVND (reference sequence). After removal of 5 bases from V and 8 bases from J, the junction contained 7 bases not matched to a gene. The CDR3 loop spans 14 amino acids. CDR3 residues: CASSFGTGRDEQFF. Written as DNA, the CDR3 is TGTGCCAGTAGTTTTGGGACAGGGAGGGATGAGCAGTTCTTC.

Only one count was recorded for this clone. The V call is TRBV7-8, the J call TRBJ2-1; possibly TRBD1 for D (6 bases). Germline V gene sequence: CDR1 SGHVS, CDR2 FQNEAQ. Trimming shortened V by 1 base and J by 3 bases, and 7 bases separated the two germline ends. The CDR3 has 14 amino acids. The CDR3 DNA is TGTGCCAGCAGCTTAGTACAGGGCTACAATGAGCAGTTCTTC. Encoded protein: CASSLVQGYNEQFF.

J is TRBJ2-2 and V is TRBV2, with 10 nucleotides matching TRBD1. Losses at the gene ends were 4 bases for V and 6 bases for J; bases not matched to a gene: 2. Germline CDR1 and CDR2: SNHLY and FYNNEI. This CDR3 spans 14 amino acids. CDR3 in amino acids: CASSGGTGAGELFF. CDR3 coding DNA: TGTGCCAGCAGTGGGGGGACAGGGGCCGGGGAGCTGTTTTTT.

The J gene is TRBJ1-5, the V gene TRBV21-1. TRBV21-1 is a listed pseudogene. This CDR3 has 19 amino acids. Here the CDR3 DNA reads TGTGCCACCCCAGTGAGGTGCCACTTGGTTAACCCCCCTCATCAGCCCCAGCATTTT. Translation: CATPVRCHLVNPPHQPQHF.

CDR3 bases: TGTGCCAGCAGCGCCGCGCTCCAGAACACTGAAGCTTTCTTT. Its protein product is CASSAALQNTEAFF. The chain carries TRBV7-2 and TRBJ1-1; D uncertain. Germline lookup yields CDR1 SGHTA and CDR2 FQGNSA. This CDR3 region has 14 residues. V was shortened by 5 bases and J by 1 base, with 11 bases between the two germline ends.

The CDR3: CASSLGTLTGNSPLHF. CDR3 coding DNA: TGCGCCAGCAGCTTGGGAACCCTCACAGGGAATTCACCCCTCCACTTT. This chain links TRBV5-1 with TRBJ1-6; tentative D call: TRBD1 (6 bases). The germline V and J ends were trimmed by 0 bases and 7 bases, with 14 bases remaining between them. CDR1 and CDR2 from the germline V gene are SGHRS and YFSETQ. CDR3 length equals 16 residues.

The chain couples TRBV2 to TRBJ2-7; 8 bases match TRBD1. The CDR3 consists of 15 residues. Trimming at V came to 10 bases and at J to 5 bases, leaving 16 bases not matched to a gene. Per the germline V gene, CDR1 is SNHLY and CDR2 is FYNNEI. As DNA, the CDR3 is TGTGCCACCAAGGGGATTCGGACAGGGCTCAACGAGCAGTACTTC. Translation gives CATKGIRTGLNEQYF.

This chain joins TRBV28 and TRBJ2-1; tentatively, D is TRBD1 (5 bases). There are 12 residues in the CDR3. V lost 8 bases and J lost 5, with 10 bases in between. Germline loops: CDR1 MDHEN, CDR2 SYDVKM. The CDR3 here is CASFDRNNEQFF. The CDR3, as DNA: TGTGCCAGCTTTGACAGAAACAATGAGCAGTTCTTC. The complete variable domain, with remaining parts taken from reference TRBV28 and TRBJ2-1, reads DVKVTQSSRYLVKRTGEKVFLECVQDMDHENMFWYRQDPGLGLRLIYFSYDVKMKEKGDIPEGYSVSREKKERFSLILESASTNQTSMYLCASFDRNNEQFFGPGTRLTVL.

The CDR3 sequence is CASSPKGTRGLYEQYF. Here the CDR3 DNA reads TGTGCCAGCAGTCCCAAGGGGACTAGGGGACTTTACGAGCAGTACTTC. This rearrangement joins TRBV28 to TRBJ2-7; 8 bases agree with TRBD2. The CDR3 totals 16 residues. J gave up 4 bases and V 5 bases, and 13 bases lay outside the gene matches. Germline CDR1 is MDHEN and CDR2 is SYDVKM. Combining the CDR3 with reference TRBV28 and TRBJ2-7 gives the whole variable domain DVKVTQSSRYLVKRTGEKVFLECVQDMDHENMFWYRQDPGLGLRLIYFSYDVKMKEKGDIPEGYSVSREKKERFSLILESASTNQTSMYLCASSPKGTRGLYEQYFGPGTRLTVT.

As for this clone: One end of the junction does not line up with germline, which may come from a read error. This chain uses TRBV29-1 with TRBJ2-7; possible D gene TRBD2, 6 bases. Germline CDR1 is SQVTM and CDR2 is ANQGSEA. The CDR3 length is 13 residues. The CDR3 sequence is CVTPGTWSYEQYF. CDR3 coding DNA: TGTGTTACCCCAGGGACTTGGTCCTACGAGCAGTACTTC.

This rearrangement joins TRBV19 to TRBJ1-1, with TRBD1 identical over 8 bases. CDR3 size: 15 residues. Per the germline V gene, CDR1 is LNHDA and CDR2 is SQIVND (reference sequence). J was trimmed by 5 bases and V by 7 bases; bases with no gene match: 12. The CDR3: CASTLRTGTGTEAFF. In nucleotides, the CDR3 is TGTGCCAGTACCCTAAGGACAGGGACGGGAACTGAAGCTTTCTTT.

Written as DNA, the CDR3 is TGCGCCAGCAGCTACAAGGGGGATTATGGCTACACCTTC. Amino acids: CASSYKGDYGYTF. This chain connects TRBV10-2 to TRBJ1-2; D is possibly TRBD1 (6 bases). CDR1 and CDR2 (germline): WSHSY, SAAADI. The CDR3 runs to 13 residues. Trimming removed 6 bases from V and 5 bases from J, with 13 bases in between.

The chain combines TRBV5-1 with TRBJ2-7; 9 bases are shared with TRBD1. Trimming removed 1 base from V and 2 bases from J; junction bases left unmatched: 4. Germline CDR1 reads SGHRS; CDR2 reads YFSETQ. This CDR3 has 15 amino acids. The CDR3 nucleotides read TGCGCCAGCAGCTTGAGTGGGACAGGGACCTACGAGCAGTACTTC. Its protein product is CASSLSGTGTYEQYF.

The chain recombines TRBV5-8 with TRBJ1-2; D gene unclear. Trimming stripped 9 bases from V and 3 bases from J, with 15 bases between. Germline CDR1 is SGHTS and CDR2 is YDEGEE. CDR3 length: 13 amino acids. Here the CDR3 DNA reads TGTGCCATTTCACTTGGGCGTGACTATGGCTACACCTTC. Protein sequence: CAISLGRDYGYTF.

The chain is built from TRBV13 and TRBJ1-6, with 9 bases fitting TRBD1. Trimming at V came to 6 bases and at J to 7 bases, leaving 4 bases not matched to a gene. The length of the CDR3 is 14 residues. Per the germline V gene, CDR1 is PRHDT and CDR2 is FYEKMQ (reference sequence). The CDR3 region is CASSEGTGNSPLHF. CDR3 in DNA: TGTGCCAGCAGTGAAGGGACAGGGAATTCACCCCTCCACTTT.

This clone was recorded only once. The J gene is TRBJ2-2, the V gene TRBV29-1, with TRBD1 matching 7 bases. V lost 5 bases to trimming and J lost 1 base; unmatched junction nucleotides: 4. In germline, CDR1 is SQVTM, CDR2 ANQGSEA. The CDR3 sequence is 14 residues long. This CDR3 reads CSVHRTGNTGELFF. The CDR3 DNA reads TGCAGCGTTCACAGGACAGGGAACACCGGGGAGCTGTTTTTT.

This clone appeared once. Other DNA sequences of this sample code for an identical CDR3. The V gene is TRBV11-2, the J gene TRBJ2-7; D gene unclear. CDR3 length: 14 amino acids. Germline V gene sequence: CDR1 SGHAT, CDR2 FQNNGV. V lost 1 base and J 1 base, leaving 8 bases between the germline ends. The CDR3 sequence is CASSLGHGSYEQYF. For the CDR3, the DNA is TGTGCCAGCAGCTTAGGACACGGATCCTACGAGCAGTACTTC.

V usage is TRBV30 and J usage is TRBJ2-5; possible D gene TRBD2, 6 bases. V lost 0 bases and J 11 bases, leaving 16 bases between the germline ends. This CDR3 spans 13 amino acids. Germline V CDR1 and CDR2: GTSNPN, SVGIG (reference sequence). The CDR3 region has the DNA TGTGCCTGGAGTGTACTGACACCAGGAGGGCAGTACTTC. Its translation is CAWSVLTPGGQYF.

In regard to this clone: Compared with germline, one end of the junction differs, possibly owing to a read error. The rearrangement links TRBV7-9 to TRBJ1-1; 7 bases are a match to TRBD1. CDR1 and CDR2 (germline): SEHNR, FQNEAQ (reference sequence). The CDR3 totals 16 residues. CDR3: CSSSLGGGQGGTEAFF. CDR3 sequence (DNA): TGTTCCAGCAGCTTAGGAGGGGGGCAGGGGGGCACTGAAGCTTTCTTT.

J is TRBJ2-1 and V is TRBV4-1; TRBD2 matches 14 bases. The V and J ends lost 3 bases and 5 bases, in that order; junction bases with no gene match: 6. Germline CDR1 MGHRA, CDR2 YSYEKL. The CDR3 spans 17 residues. The CDR3 DNA reads TGCGCCAGCAGCCAGAAGAGGACTAGCGGGAGGAACAATGAGCAGTTCTTC. Translating gives CASSQKRTSGRNNEQFF.

CDR3 residues: CSVLTGTWSEAFF. Written as DNA, the CDR3 is TGCAGCGTTCTTACAGGGACGTGGAGTGAAGCTTTCTTT. The chain carries TRBV29-1 and TRBJ1-1; D might be TRBD1 (6 bases). CDR1 is SQVTM and CDR2 is ANQGSEA in the germline V gene. This CDR3 comprises 13 residues. V was pared by 5 bases and J by 7 bases, with 17 bases between.

This chain links TRBV5-1 with TRBJ2-5, with 14 bases identical to TRBD2. The J call is uncertain, as TRBJ2-7 better fits the DNA end. This CDR3 has 15 amino acids. CDR1 SGHRS and CDR2 YFSETQ come from the germline V gene. The CDR3 region is CASSSRTSGGNEQYF. CDR3 bases: TGCGCCAGCAGCTCCCGGACTAGCGGGGGGAACGAGCAGTACTTC.

As DNA, the CDR3 is TGTGCCAGCAGCACAACGACTGGCGAGCAGTACTTC. It encodes CASSTTTGEQYF. The chain combines TRBV11-3 with TRBJ2-7; D gene unclear. Trimming removed 5 bases from V and 6 bases from J, with 11 bases in between. The length of the CDR3 is 12 residues. The germline V gene has CDR1 SGHNT and CDR2 YENEEA.